The table lists the clone carrying this T cell receptor beta chain with a few counts. Its specificity is not known. Researchers ran the PCR with 60 Vbeta and 13 Jbeta primers. Assay used: immunoSEQ multiplex PCR; TCRdb lists only in-frame clones, some missing. Of roughly 100,000 clones listed, around two thirds were seen once; the top ten hold around 3.3%. This record belongs to a study of cytomegalovirus exposure and HLA in healthy donors. Germline trimming cut 0 bases from V and 7 bases from J; bases unmatched to any gene: 7. CDR1 is SGHKS, CDR2 YYEKEE, per germline (reference sequence). The CDR3 spans 15 residues. Points from the study as a whole: Reported performance of the classifier showed diagnosis of cytomegalovirus status with high specificity and sensitivity. Later, an analysis showed that TCR beta chains associated with HLA were more clonally expanded than others that were equally common.

The TCR was taken from a woman between 50 and 59 years old in good health and CMV-seronegative. The chain couples TRBV5-5 to TRBJ2-1; TRBD1 agrees at 7 bases. The sequencing sample was made of PBMCs. This CDR3 is CASSLGGDRVNEQFF. CDR3 sequence (DNA): TGTGCCAGCAGCTTGGGGGGTGACAGGGTGAATGAGCAGTTCTTC.